These 19 T cell receptor beta chains were sequenced from one sample in a study of blood T cell repertoires in COVID-19. The table came from immunoSEQ multiplex PCR; TCRdb's copy has only in-frame clones and leaves some out. The table records about 230,000 clones, 87% of them present only once. The sequenced sample consisted of PBMCs or T cells enriched from blood (not recorded which). Source of these receptors: a man aged 25-45 years who had recovered from COVID-19.

This clone showed up just once. V gene TRBV5-6 combines with J gene TRBJ1-3; D unresolved. Trimming took off 4 bases at V and 5 bases at J, with 16 bases between the two ends. Germline CDR1 reads SGHDT; CDR2 reads YYEEEE. This CDR3 is 15 amino acids long. The CDR3 bases are TGTGCCAGCAGCATTAGACTTTCTTTGAGAAACACCATATATTTT. Its protein product is CASSIRLSLRNTIYF.

This clone came up once. V usage is TRBV4-2 and J usage is TRBJ2-7; 7 bases line up with TRBD1. Germline CDR1 is LGHNA and CDR2 is YNFKEQ. The CDR3 sequence is 13 residues long. J gave up 7 bases and V 4 bases, and 7 bases lay outside the gene matches. As DNA, the CDR3 is TGTGCCAGCAGCCCGGGACAGAGTACGGAGCAGTACTTC. This encodes CASSPGQSTEQYF.

The V and J genes are TRBV6-2 or TRBV6-3 and TRBJ2-3; unclear D gene. V gave up 4 bases and J gave up 6 bases, with 14 bases separating them. The CDR3 sequence is 14 residues long. In germline, CDR1 is MNHEY, CDR2 SVGEGT. DNA of the CDR3: TGTGCCAGCAGTTTAACCGCCCCTACGGATACGCAGTATTTT. Amino acid sequence: CASSLTAPTDTQYF.

The V gene is TRBV9, the J gene TRBJ2-1; a possible D gene is TRBD2 (6 bases). Trimming took 0 bases from V and 0 from J, leaving 10 bases between them. This CDR3 is 16 amino acids long. Germline CDR1 and CDR2: SGDLS and YYNGEE. Written as DNA, the CDR3 is TGTGCCAGCAGCGTAGAGGGTAGCGGCTCCTACAATGAGCAGTTCTTC. This gives the protein CASSVEGSGSYNEQFF.

This clone was observed a handful of times. CDR3 in amino acids: CASGRVSPGELFF. CDR3 bases: TGTGCCAGCGGTAGAGTGAGCCCCGGGGAGCTGTTTTTT. The chain is built from TRBV12-3 or TRBV12-4 and TRBJ2-2; no clear D gene. The CDR3 runs 13 residues. Trimming shortened V by 8 bases and J by 6 bases, and 13 bases separated the two germline ends.

The V gene is TRBV28, the J gene TRBJ1-6, with 8 bases aligning to TRBD1. This CDR3 comprises 15 residues. The germline V gene has CDR1 MDHEN and CDR2 SYDVKM. The trim removed 4 bases at V and 4 bases at J, leaving 3 bases unmatched. CDR3 sequence reads: CASSSGTGYNSPLHF. The CDR3 nucleotides are TGTGCCAGCAGTTCCGGGACAGGATATAATTCACCCCTCCACTTT.

The genes are TRBV28 and TRBJ2-7; TRBD2 agrees at 7 bases. This CDR3 is built from 14 residues. Looked up from germline, CDR1 is MDHEN and CDR2 is SYDVKM. Germline trimming cut 2 bases from V and 4 bases from J; bases unmatched to any gene: 5. DNA for the CDR3: TGTGCCAGCAGTTTAGCTAGCGGTGATTACGAGCAGTACTTC. Protein: CASSLASGDYEQYF.

This clone appeared a single time. The chain couples TRBV5-1 to TRBJ2-1; 9 bases map to TRBD2. The CDR3 is 18 residues long. Germline V lookup: CDR1 SGHRS, CDR2 YFSETQ. J was trimmed by 2 bases and V by 3 bases; bases with no gene match: 12. The CDR3 bases are TGCGCCAGCAGCTCGGACATAATCTTAGCGGGAGCCTACAATGAGCAGTTCTTC. Protein product: CASSSDIILAGAYNEQFF.

The rearrangement joins TRBV18 to TRBJ1-2; a possible D gene is TRBD1 (5 bases). The V and J ends lost 2 bases and 2 bases respectively, with 15 bases between them. This CDR3 comprises 16 residues. Germline CDR1 reads KGHSH; CDR2 reads LQKENI. DNA of the CDR3: TGTGCCAGCTCACCAGGGACTAAACTCCTAAACTATGGCTACACCTTC. Protein: CASSPGTKLLNYGYTF.

CDR3 residues: CATSDPGRVEETQYF. CDR3 DNA sequence: TGTGCCACCAGTGACCCCGGGAGGGTGGAAGAGACCCAGTACTTC. The J gene is TRBJ2-5, the V gene TRBV24-1; TRBD2 agrees at 8 bases. Germline CDR1 KGHDR, CDR2 SFDVKD. CDR3 length equals 15 residues. Unmatched junction bases numbered 6, after V lost 4 bases and J lost 3 bases.

V gene TRBV29-1 combines with J gene TRBJ1-1; 7 bases fit TRBD1. CDR1 is SQVTM, CDR2 ANQGSEA, per germline. The trim removed 3 bases at V and 0 bases at J, leaving 4 bases unmatched. CDR3 length: 14 amino acids. The CDR3 DNA reads TGCAGCGTTGACAGGGGGTCCGTGAACACTGAAGCTTTCTTT. Protein sequence: CSVDRGSVNTEAFF.

J is TRBJ2-5 and V is TRBV19, with TRBD1 identical over 8 bases. Trimming cost V 6 bases and J 3 bases; bases outside gene matches: 3. The V gene's germline CDR1 is LNHDA and CDR2 SQIVND (reference sequence). The CDR3 has 13 amino acids. The CDR3 spells CASSPDREETQYF. The CDR3 DNA reads as TGTGCCAGTAGCCCGGACAGGGAAGAGACCCAGTACTTC.

Here the CDR3 reads CASSFPPNTEAFF. In DNA, the CDR3 is TGTGCCAGCAGTTTCCCTCCCAACACTGAAGCTTTCTTT. The chain carries TRBV28 and TRBJ1-1; D call uncertain. Trimming left V 3 bases short and J 2 bases short, with 7 bases between. Germline V gene sequence: CDR1 MDHEN, CDR2 SYDVKM. The CDR3 loop spans 13 amino acids. Full variable domain (missing parts from reference TRBV28 and TRBJ1-1): DVKVTQSSRYLVKRTGEKVFLECVQDMDHENMFWYRQDPGLGLRLIYFSYDVKMKEKGDIPEGYSVSREKKERFSLILESASTNQTSMYLCASSFPPNTEAFFGQGTRLTVV.

J is TRBJ2-3 and V is TRBV21-1; TRBD2, the D gene given by the table, was not confirmed from the DNA. TRBV21-1 is a documented pseudogene. The CDR3 length is 15 residues. DNA of the CDR3: TGTGCCAGCAGCTCCCAGCGGGGGGGCCCAGATACGCAGTATTTT. Amino acids: CASSSQRGGPDTQYF.

The genes are TRBV29-1 and TRBJ2-1; 8 bases align to TRBD2. CDR3 size: 16 residues. Germline loops: CDR1 SQVTM, CDR2 ANQGSEA. The J segment lost 4 bases and the V segment lost 3 bases, leaving 11 bases of the junction unmatched. The CDR3 reads CSVDGHELAAYNEQFF. For the CDR3, the DNA is TGCAGCGTTGACGGTCATGAACTAGCGGCGTACAATGAGCAGTTCTTC.

This clone has more than one count but fewer than ten. As DNA, the CDR3 is TGTGCCAGCAGCTTAGCGGGCAAAAACTATGGCTACACCTTC. This gives the protein CASSLAGKNYGYTF. The rearrangement joins TRBV7-2 to TRBJ1-2, with D hard to call. The CDR3 runs 14 residues. V lost 0 bases, J lost 2 bases, and 7 bases lay in between. CDR1 is SGHTA and CDR2 is FQGNSA in the germline V gene.

The J gene is TRBJ2-3, the V gene TRBV6-2 or TRBV6-3; no clear D. The CDR3 has 14 residues. Germline lookup yields CDR1 MNHEY and CDR2 SVGEGT. Trimming took 2 bases from V and 0 from J, leaving 6 bases between them. The DNA of the CDR3 is TGTGCCAGCAGTTACGGAGTAAGCACAGATACGCAGTATTTT. Protein product: CASSYGVSTDTQYF.

CDR3 in amino acids: CASSPLRQGTSPLHF. The CDR3 nucleotides read TGTGCCAGCAGCCCCCTCCGACAGGGTACTTCACCCCTCCACTTT. The rearrangement links TRBV7-8 to TRBJ1-6; the match to TRBD1 covers 7 bases. The CDR3 has 15 amino acids. The V gene's germline CDR1 is SGHVS and CDR2 FQNEAQ. The V gene end was trimmed by 5 bases and the J gene end by 9 bases; junction bases not matched to a gene: 10.

The chain employs TRBV2 and TRBJ2-2; D is perhaps TRBD1 (5 bases). CDR3 length: 14 amino acids. V was clipped by 6 bases and J by 6 bases, with 14 bases between them. Germline V gene lookup returns CDR1 SNHLY and CDR2 FYNNEI. CDR3 sequence (DNA): TGTGCCAGCAGACCAGGACAAGTGCCCGGGGAGCTGTTTTTT. Its protein product is CASRPGQVPGELFF. Together with reference TRBV2 and TRBJ2-2, the CDR3 gives the full variable domain: EPEVTQTPSHQVTQMGQEVILRCVPISNHLYFYWYRQILGQKVEFLVSFYNNEISEKSEIFDDQFSVERPDGSNFTLKIRSTKLEDSAMYFCASRPGQVPGELFFGEGSRLTVL.